This record covers a single T cell receptor beta chain. Individuals aged roughly 18 to 95 years were recruited from roughly 22 US areas. Donors were grouped by their self-reported clinical history. The data are from a study of blood T cell repertoires in COVID-19. Looking at the study overall: Samples taken during acute and convalescent COVID-19 were collected in the United States, Italy and Spain. Nucleic acid was either cDNA or gDNA, and it came from T cells, B-cell-depleted T cells, or PBMCs.

Here immunoSEQ multiplex PCR was the method, and the copy in TCRdb shows in-frame clones only, minus some. The sample yields 350,000 or so clones, approximately 86% seen once. The ends were cut back, 4 bases at V and 7 bases at J, with 12 bases in the middle. Germline lookup yields CDR1 SGHRS and CDR2 YFSETQ. The CDR3 totals 12 residues. This TCR derives from a woman aged 40 to 50 with acute COVID-19. The V and J genes are TRBV5-1 and TRBJ2-7; the D gene is possibly TRBD2 (6 bases). Sequenced: PBMCs or T cells enriched from blood (not recorded which). CDR3 DNA: TGCGCCAGCAGCGTAGGGACTCAGGAGCAGTACTTC. Amino acids: CASSVGTQEQYF.